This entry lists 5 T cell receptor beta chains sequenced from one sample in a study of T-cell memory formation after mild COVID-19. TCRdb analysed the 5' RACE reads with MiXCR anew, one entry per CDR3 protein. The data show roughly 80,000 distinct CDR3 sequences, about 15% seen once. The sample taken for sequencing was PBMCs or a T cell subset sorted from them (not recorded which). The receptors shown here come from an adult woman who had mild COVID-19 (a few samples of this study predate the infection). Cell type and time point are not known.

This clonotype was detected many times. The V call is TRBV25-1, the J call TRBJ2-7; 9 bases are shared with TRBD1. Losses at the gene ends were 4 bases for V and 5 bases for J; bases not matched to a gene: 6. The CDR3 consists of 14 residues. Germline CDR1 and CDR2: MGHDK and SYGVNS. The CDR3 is CASSGQGDSDEQYF. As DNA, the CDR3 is TGTGCCAGCAGTGGACAGGGGGATAGCGACGAGCAGTACTTC.

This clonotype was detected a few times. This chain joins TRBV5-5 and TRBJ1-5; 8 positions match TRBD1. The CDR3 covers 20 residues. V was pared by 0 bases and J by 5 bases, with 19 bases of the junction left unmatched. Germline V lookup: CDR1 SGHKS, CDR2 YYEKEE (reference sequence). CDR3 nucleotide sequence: TGTGCCAGCAGCTTGGGGGGCATGGGACAGGTTCAGCGGGTGGATCAGCCCCAGCATTTT. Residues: CASSLGGMGQVQRVDQPQHF. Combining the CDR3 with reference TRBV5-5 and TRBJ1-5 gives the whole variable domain DAGVTQSPTHLIKTRGQQVTLRCSPISGHKSVSWYQQVLGQGPQFIFQYYEKEERGRGNFPDRFSARQFPNYSSELNVNALLLGDSALYLCASSLGGMGQVQRVDQPQHFGDGTRLSIL.

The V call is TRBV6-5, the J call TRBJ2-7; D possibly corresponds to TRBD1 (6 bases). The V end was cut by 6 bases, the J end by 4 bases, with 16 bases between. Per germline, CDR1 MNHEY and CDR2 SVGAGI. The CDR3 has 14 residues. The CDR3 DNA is TGTGCCAGCAGCTCCCTGGGTACAGGGTACGAGCAGTACTTC. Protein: CASSSLGTGYEQYF.

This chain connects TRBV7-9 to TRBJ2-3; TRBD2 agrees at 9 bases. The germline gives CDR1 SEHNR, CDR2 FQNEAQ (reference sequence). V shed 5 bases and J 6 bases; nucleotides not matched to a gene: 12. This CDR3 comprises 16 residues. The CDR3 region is CASSQWQAGGPDTQYF. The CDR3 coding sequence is TGTGCCAGCAGCCAATGGCAAGCGGGAGGCCCCGATACGCAGTATTTT.

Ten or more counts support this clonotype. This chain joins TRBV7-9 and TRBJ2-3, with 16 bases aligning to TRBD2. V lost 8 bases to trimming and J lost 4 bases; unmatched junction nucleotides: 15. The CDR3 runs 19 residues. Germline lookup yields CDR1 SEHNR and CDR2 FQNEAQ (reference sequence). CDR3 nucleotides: TGTGCCAGCGGCAATGCGGGACTAGCGGGAGGGCCGTGGGCAGATACGCAGTATTTT. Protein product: CASGNAGLAGGPWADTQYF.